This T cell receptor beta chain was sequenced in a study of metastatic and nonmetastatic thyroid tumors. Study-level information: Across peripheral blood and tumor or nodule tissue samples taken from malignant and benign thyroid patients, the repertoires were compared with one another. Study-level points and caveats: Significantly greater TCR beta diversity was reportedly found in malignant thyroid tumors than in benign nodules (in blood and tumor).

Before thyroid surgery, none of the patients had received any treatment. Per the study methods: Using the CDR3 differences seen across clinicopathological groups, the authors built a distant-metastasis classifier for papillary thyroid cancer, which was meant to discriminate distant-metastatic patients. TCRdb re-analyzed the PCR reads through MiXCR. The V and J calls follow TCRdb's processing rather than the paper's. The table records under 50,000 clones, roughly a fifth of them present only once. This clone was seen repeatedly, ten times or more. Its antigen remains unidentified. V lost 1 base to trimming and J lost 6 bases, with 10 bases between them. From germline, CDR1 is SGHRS and CDR2 YFSETQ. This CDR3 contains 14 residues.

J is TRBJ2-2 and V is TRBV5-1; D unclear. What was sequenced was blood. This sequence was found in a male donor with papillary thyroid cancer or a benign thyroid nodule (not recorded which). Some clones in this sample may be carry-over from other donors' samples. CDR3 protein: CASSLSSPPGELFF. The CDR3 nucleotides read TGCGCCAGCAGCTTGTCGAGTCCCCCCGGGGAGCTGTTTTTT.